This T cell receptor (beta chain) was captured by sequencing in a study of T cell clones after liver transplantation (dated by TCRdb to between 2018 and 2021). Turning to the overall study: The samples were obtained from ITN030ST, a randomized trial that attempted immunosuppression withdrawal within 2 years after liver transplantation. Blood samples were collected pre-transplant, pre-randomization before withdrawal, and post-randomization after either full withdrawal or failed withdrawal. Donor-reactive T cell clones were identified by TCRbeta sequencing after a pre-transplant mixed lymphocyte reaction and then tracked in post-transplant blood. To count as tolerant, a recipient had to stay completely off immunosuppression for at least one year without liver enzymes climbing beyond twice the upper limit of normal. Subjects received no induction therapy and standard immunosuppression until randomization at 12-24 months post-transplant. Of the eight recipients, a few were HCV-positive, while the remaining recipients had been transplanted for non-autoimmune, non-viral indications. The study cohort included 8 liver transplant recipients, of whom 3 were classified as tolerant and 5 as non-tolerant. Third party-reactive TCRbeta sequences were also identified from pre-transplant MLRs to serve as an antigen-independent comparator for donor-reactive sequences.

The germline V gene encodes CDR1 MNHEY and CDR2 SVGAGI. V gives up 0 bases and J gives up 8 bases, and the segment between their germline ends measures 10 bases. From the cysteine up to the phenylalanine, the CDR3 has a length of 13 residues. The retained sequence is limited to the CDR3, 39 bases, with the frame set at the first base. High-throughput TCRbeta CDR3 sequencing of frozen genomic DNA was performed by immunoSEQ, including PCR amplification, mapping, bias correction and internal controls. On the authors' methods: Productive rearrangements were kept, and unique TCRbeta sequences were defined by CDR3 nucleotide sequence plus V and J gene. For classification of a sequence as donor-reactive, at least 5-fold expansion in CFSE-low cells relative to unstimulated pre-transplant cells and a frequency of at least 0.01% were required. Per-subject minimum frequency thresholds, based on the lowest-template unstimulated sample, ensured at least 90% detection power. Jensen-Shannon divergence between the top 1000 TCRbeta sequences post-transplant and pre-transplant was used to measure repertoire turnover. Changes in detection of donor-reactive sequences were tested with two-sided Fisher's exact tests. TCRdb provides this immuneACCESS table in a form limited to in-frame rearrangements. Some clones are lacking; in checked studies, under half of them reflect an unresolved V gene, and why the rest are absent is not known. D and trimming were read from the DNA, whereas the V and J calls and clone size are those reported in that table. The sample yields over 50,000 clones; around 85% were counted once. The ten largest clones capture around 8.5% of the sample.

To note about this clone: Its antigen is currently not known. No quality values exist for individual bases; no much larger clone is one base distant.

What the research found in general, with its limitations: In two subjects, low numbers of available donor cells limited the measurable donor-reactive repertoire. Because of small, heterogeneous patient numbers and non-standardized post-transplant time points, the conclusions were only preliminary. Donor-reactive sequences decreased more than third party-reactive sequences, which suggests partial antigen-specific deletion that was not related to withdrawal success. Circulating donor-reactive CD4 TCRbeta sequences fell significantly post-transplant in most of the 8 subjects, irrespective of tolerance or HCV status. Because allograft tissue specimens were not available, migration of donor-reactive T cells into the graft, rather than deletion, may have occurred. Once repertoire turnover was taken into account, donor-reactive detection showed a significant reduction for CD4 in 7 of 8 subjects and for CD8 in 8 of 8.

Taken with the paper, the label for time point translates to: pre-transplant. Thawed unstimulated PBMCs were stained for CD3, CD4 and CD8 and FACS-sorted into CD3+CD4+ and CD3+CD8+ populations. Each of the 8 studied subjects was randomized to immunosuppression withdrawal. The Qiagen DNeasy Blood and Tissue Kit was used for isolation of genomic DNA. The chain links TRBV6-5 with TRBJ1-1; the best D guess is TRBD1, with 5 bases matching. This specimen was CD4+ T cells from blood, taken before liver transplant. This clonotype originated in a human donor who received a liver transplant. The CDR3 amino acid sequence is: CASSYSTGWEAFF. The sequenced DNA: TGTGCCAGCAGTTACTCAACAGGCTGGGAAGCTTTCTTT.